This T cell receptor (beta chain) came from a study of blood T cell repertoires in COVID-19. On the study more broadly: Donors in the United States, Italy and Spain gave samples during acute or convalescent COVID-19. In each case, the material was cDNA or gDNA derived from T cells, B-cell-depleted T cells, or PBMCs.

Original methodology: Nucleated cell number was recorded as an estimate derived from reference gene primer amplification. Generated by immunoSEQ multiplex PCR, the TCRdb table keeps only in-frame clones and is missing some. V and J calls plus clone size are reproduced from that table; the DNA served to infer D and trimming. The table has some 250,000 clones, about 89% seen once. Germline V gives CDR1 ENHRY, CDR2 SYGVKD. The CDR3 consists of 15 residues. Trimming shortened V by 0 bases and J by 4 bases, and 12 bases separated the two germline ends. Participants were placed into cohorts based on the clinical history they reported.

This chain uses TRBV10-3 with TRBJ1-1; no reliable D call. The receptor was isolated from a man aged 40-55 years who had recovered from COVID-19. Sequences were obtained from PBMCs or T cells enriched from blood (not recorded which). CDR3 in amino acids: CAISESVGVVTEAFF. The CDR3 DNA is TGTGCCATCAGTGAGTCGGTCGGGGTCGTCACTGAAGCTTTCTTT.